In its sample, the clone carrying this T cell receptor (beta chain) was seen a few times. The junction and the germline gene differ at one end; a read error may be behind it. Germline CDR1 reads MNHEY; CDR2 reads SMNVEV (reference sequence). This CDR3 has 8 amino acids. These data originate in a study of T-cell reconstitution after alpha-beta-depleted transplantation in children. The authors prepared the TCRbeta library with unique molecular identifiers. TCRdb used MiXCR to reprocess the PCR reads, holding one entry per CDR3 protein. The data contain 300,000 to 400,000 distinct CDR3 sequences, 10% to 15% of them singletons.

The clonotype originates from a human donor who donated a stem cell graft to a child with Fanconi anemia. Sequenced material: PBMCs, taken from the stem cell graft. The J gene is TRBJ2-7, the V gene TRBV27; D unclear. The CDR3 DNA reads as TGTGCCAGCAGTTACGGCCTCTTC. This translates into CASSYGLF.